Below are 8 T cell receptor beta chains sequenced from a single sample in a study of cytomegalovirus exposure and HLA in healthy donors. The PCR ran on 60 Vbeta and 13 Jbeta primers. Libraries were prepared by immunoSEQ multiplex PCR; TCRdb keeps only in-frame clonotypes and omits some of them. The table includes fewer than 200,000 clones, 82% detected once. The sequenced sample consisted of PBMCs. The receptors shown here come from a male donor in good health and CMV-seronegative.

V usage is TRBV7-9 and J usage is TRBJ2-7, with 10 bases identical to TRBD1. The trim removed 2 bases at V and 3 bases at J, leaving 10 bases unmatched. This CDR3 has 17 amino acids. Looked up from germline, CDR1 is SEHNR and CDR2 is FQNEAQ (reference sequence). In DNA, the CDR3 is TGTGCCAGCAGCTTACCGGTGGGGGGACAGGGGTTCTACGAGCAGTACTTC. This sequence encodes CASSLPVGGQGFYEQYF.

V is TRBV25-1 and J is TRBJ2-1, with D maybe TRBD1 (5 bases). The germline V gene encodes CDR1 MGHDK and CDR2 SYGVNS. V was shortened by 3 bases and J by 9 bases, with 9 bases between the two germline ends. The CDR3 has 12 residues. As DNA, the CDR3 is TGTGCCAGCAGTGACAGGGCGATTGAGCAGTTCTTC. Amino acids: CASSDRAIEQFF.

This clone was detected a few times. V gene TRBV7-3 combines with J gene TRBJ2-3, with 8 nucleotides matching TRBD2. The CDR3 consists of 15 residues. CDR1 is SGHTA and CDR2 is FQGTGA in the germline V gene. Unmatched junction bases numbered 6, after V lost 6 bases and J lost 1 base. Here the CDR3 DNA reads TGTGCCAGCAGGAGAAGCGGGGGACGCACAGATACGCAGTATTTT. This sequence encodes CASRRSGGRTDTQYF.

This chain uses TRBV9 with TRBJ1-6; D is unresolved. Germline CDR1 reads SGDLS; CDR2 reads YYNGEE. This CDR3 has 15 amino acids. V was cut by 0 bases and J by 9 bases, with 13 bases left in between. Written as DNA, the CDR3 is TGTGCCAGCAGCGTAGGGAGGGAGGGATTTTCACCCCTCCACTTT. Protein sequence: CASSVGREGFSPLHF. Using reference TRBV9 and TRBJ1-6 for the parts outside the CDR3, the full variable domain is DSGVTQTPKHLITATGQRVTLRCSPRSGDLSVYWYQQSLDQGLQFLIQYYNGEERAKGNILERFSAQQFPDLHSELNLSSLELGDSALYFCASSVGREGFSPLHFGNGTRLTVT.

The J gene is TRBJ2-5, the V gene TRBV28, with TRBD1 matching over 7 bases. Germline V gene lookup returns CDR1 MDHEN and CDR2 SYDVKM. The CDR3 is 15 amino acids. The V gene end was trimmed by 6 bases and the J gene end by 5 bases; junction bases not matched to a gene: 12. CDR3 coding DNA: TGTGCCAGCAGCCCTCCGAAGGGGGCCTGGGAGACCCAGTACTTC. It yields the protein CASSPPKGAWETQYF.

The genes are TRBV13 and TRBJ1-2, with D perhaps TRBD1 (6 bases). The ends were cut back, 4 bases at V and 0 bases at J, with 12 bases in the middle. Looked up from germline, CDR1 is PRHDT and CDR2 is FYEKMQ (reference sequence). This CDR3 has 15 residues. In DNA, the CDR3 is TGTGCCAGCAGCTATGGGGGCAGTCCTAACTATGGCTACACCTTC. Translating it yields CASSYGGSPNYGYTF.

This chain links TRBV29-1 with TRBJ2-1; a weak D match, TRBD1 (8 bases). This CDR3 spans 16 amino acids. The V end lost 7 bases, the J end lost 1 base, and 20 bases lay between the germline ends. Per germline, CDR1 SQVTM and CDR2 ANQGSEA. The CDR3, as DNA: TGCAGCGGCCGTGACAGGGGAGGGTTGTCCTACAATGAGCAGTTCTTC. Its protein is CSGRDRGGLSYNEQFF.

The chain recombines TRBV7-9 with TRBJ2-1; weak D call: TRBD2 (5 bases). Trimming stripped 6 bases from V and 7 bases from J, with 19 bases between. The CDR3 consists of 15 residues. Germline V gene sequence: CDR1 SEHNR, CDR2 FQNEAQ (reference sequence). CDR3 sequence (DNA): TGTGCCAGCAGGGCCCCCCGGGCCGAGCGGAATGAGCAGTTCTTC. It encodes CASRAPRAERNEQFF.